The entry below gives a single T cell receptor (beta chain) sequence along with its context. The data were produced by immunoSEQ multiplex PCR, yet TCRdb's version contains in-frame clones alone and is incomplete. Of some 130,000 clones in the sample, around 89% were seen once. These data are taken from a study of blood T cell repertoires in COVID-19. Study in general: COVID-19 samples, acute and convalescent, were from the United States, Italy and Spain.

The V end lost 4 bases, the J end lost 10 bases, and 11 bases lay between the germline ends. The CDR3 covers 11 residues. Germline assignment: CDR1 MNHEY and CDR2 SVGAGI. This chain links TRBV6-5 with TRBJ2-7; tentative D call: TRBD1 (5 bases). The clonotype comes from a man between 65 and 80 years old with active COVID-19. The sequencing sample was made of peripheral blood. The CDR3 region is CASSSQGGQYF. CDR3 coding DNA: TGTGCCAGCAGTTCCCAGGGCGGACAGTACTTC.